Sequencing of this T cell receptor (beta chain) was carried out in a study of cytomegalovirus exposure and HLA in healthy donors. Primers: 60 Vbeta forward and 13 Jbeta reverse. Here immunoSEQ multiplex PCR was the method, and the copy in TCRdb shows in-frame clones only, minus some. Found here are tens of thousands of clones, around 81% of them singletons; the top ten hold 1.6%. This clone was seen more than once but under ten times. The antigen is not known. Study-level findings and limits: According to an earlier analysis, most TCR beta V segments yielded productive rearrangements about 87% or about 30% of the time. An ancestry cluster, one associated with Asian ancestry, reportedly showed fewer N-insertions than the approximately 650-donor mean in a later analysis.

V was shortened by 3 bases and J by 7 bases, with 15 bases between the two germline ends. CDR3 size: 15 residues. Germline-derived CDR1 and CDR2 are KGHSH and LQKENI. Sequenced sample: PBMCs. V gene TRBV18 combines with J gene TRBJ1-4; unclear D gene. The receptor comes from a man in his forties in good health and CMV-seronegative. The CDR3 here is CASSPRGFKGEKLFF. CDR3 coding DNA: TGTGCCAGCTCACCCCGAGGGTTTAAAGGTGAAAAACTGTTTTTT. The complete variable domain, with remaining parts taken from reference TRBV18 and TRBJ1-4, reads NAGVMQNPRHLVRRRGQEARLRCSPMKGHSHVYWYRQLPEEGLKFMVYLQKENIIDESGMPKERFSAEFPKEGPSILRIQQVVRGDSAAYFCASSPRGFKGEKLFFGSGTQLSVL.